This TCR beta chain was obtained from a study of T cells in narcolepsy. Produced via immunoSEQ multiplex PCR; TCRdb's table is partial and in-frame only. The data contain roughly 25,000 clones, roughly 85% of them singletons. Findings and limits, study-wide: In some patient and control memory CD4+ samples, autoreactive clones were absent.

V shed 1 base and J shed 1 base, with 10 bases lying between them. The CDR3 length is 15 residues. The germline CDR1 and CDR2 sequences are SQVTM and ANQGSEA. Concerning this clone itself: Antigen: not known.

The TCR comes from a human donor in good health. The J gene is TRBJ1-4, the V gene TRBV29-1; D possibly corresponds to TRBD1 (6 bases). The sequencing sample was made of memory (CD45RA-) CD4+ T cells from blood. In DNA, the CDR3 is TGCAGCGTTGAAGGGGACACCAGAACTAATGAAAAACTGTTTTTT. Its translation: CSVEGDTRTNEKLFF.